One sample yielded the 18 T cell receptor beta chains listed below, sequenced in a study of beta chain features in type 1 diabetes. Study-wide findings and caveats: Type 1 diabetes patients showed a moderate but significant shortening of TCRB CDR3s in all four CD4+ subsets.

The isolated RNA, all of it, was reverse transcribed, so expressed TCRB transcripts were what got sequenced. Profiled with immunoSEQ multiplex PCR; TCRdb holds only in-frame clones, not every one. Among a few hundred thousand clones, roughly 12% were seen once, and the ten largest hold about 0.016%. Their recognized antigens are unknown. The sequenced sample consisted of naive CD4+ T cells from blood. All receptors derive from a woman between 18 and 29 years old with type 1 diabetes.

This clone has at least ten counts. The chain carries TRBV30 and TRBJ2-4; D is perhaps TRBD2 (6 bases). CDR3 size: 13 residues. Germline CDR1 is GTSNPN and CDR2 is SVGIG (reference sequence). Trimming left V 5 bases short and J 8 bases short, with 16 bases between. Here the CDR3 DNA reads TGTGCCTGGTCTTGGCGACTAGATGACATTCAGTACTTC. It translates to CAWSWRLDDIQYF.

The rearrangement uses TRBV2 and TRBJ2-1, with D maybe TRBD1 (5 bases). With 6 bases removed from V and 2 bases from J, the gap between germline ends came to 8 bases. This CDR3 comprises 13 residues. Germline V gene lookup returns CDR1 SNHLY and CDR2 FYNNEI. CDR3 nucleotide sequence: TGTGCCAGCAGGGTGGACACCTACAATGAGCAGTTCTTC. Translation: CASRVDTYNEQFF.

V is TRBV29-1 and J is TRBJ2-7; TRBD2 aligns across 10 bases. The J segment lost 3 bases and the V segment lost 3 bases, leaving 8 bases of the junction unmatched. The germline CDR1 and CDR2 sequences are SQVTM and ANQGSEA. The CDR3 covers 15 residues. CDR3 coding DNA: TGCAGCGTTGATCCTAGCGGGAGTGAAAGCTACGAGCAGTACGTC. Protein product: CSVDPSGSESYEQYV.

This clone was seen more than once but under ten times. The genes are TRBV18 and TRBJ1-1; 8 positions agree with TRBD1. CDR3 length: 19 amino acids. V was clipped by 3 bases and J by 5 bases; unmatched bases: 20. CDR1 and CDR2 (germline): KGHSH, LQKENI. The CDR3 region has the DNA TGTGCCAGCTCACCCCTACCATACGGCTCGACAGGGGAGGTGACTGAAGCTTTCTTT. Its protein is CASSPLPYGSTGEVTEAFF.

V usage is TRBV18 and J usage is TRBJ2-7; D unresolved. V dropped 6 bases and J dropped 2 bases, with 20 bases sitting between them. Germline V lookup: CDR1 KGHSH, CDR2 LQKENI. The CDR3 is 16 amino acids. In DNA form, the CDR3 reads TGTGCCAGCTCCCCCTTCGAGACACCCGAAACCTACGAGCAGTACGTC. Translation: CASSPFETPETYEQYV.

The chain joins TRBV15 to TRBJ2-7; maybe TRBD1 (5 bases). Germline assignment: CDR1 LNHNV and CDR2 YYDKDF (reference sequence). The V end lost 1 base, the J end lost 5 bases, and 15 bases lay between the germline ends. The CDR3 is 15 amino acids. Written as DNA, the CDR3 is TGTGCCACCAGCAGAGTAGGGGCAGGCACCCACGAGCAGTACGTC. Amino acids: CATSRVGAGTHEQYV.

This clone appeared a few times. The J gene is TRBJ2-1, the V gene TRBV30, with 7 bases matching TRBD1. Trimming cost V 6 bases and J 5 bases; bases outside gene matches: 10. The germline gives CDR1 GTSNPN, CDR2 SVGIG (reference sequence). The CDR3 covers 14 residues. Written as DNA, the CDR3 is TGTGCCTGCCTAGACAGGGCTCGAAACAATGAGCAGTTCTTC. Amino acids: CACLDRARNNEQFF.

In its sample, this clone was seen a few times. This sequence joins TRBV18 and TRBJ2-1, with 9 bases lining up with TRBD2. Germline loops: CDR1 KGHSH, CDR2 LQKENI. There are 18 residues in the CDR3. V shed 0 bases and J 3 bases; nucleotides not matched to a gene: 9. The CDR3 sequence is CASSPPVIAGERYNEQFF. CDR3 in DNA: TGTGCCAGCTCACCACCAGTCATAGCGGGAGAACGCTACAATGAGCAGTTCTTC.

This clone has a handful of counts. V is TRBV7-3 and J is TRBJ2-7; TRBD1 agrees at 10 bases. There are 15 residues in the CDR3. Germline V gene data show CDR1 as SGHTA and CDR2 as FQGTGA. Losses at the gene ends were 5 bases for V and 4 bases for J; bases not matched to a gene: 8. Written as DNA, the CDR3 is TGTGCCAGCAGCCCCCGCCCGGGACAGGGGTACGAGCAGTACTTC. It codes for CASSPRPGQGYEQYF.

V and J are TRBV30 and TRBJ2-1; 9 nucleotides match TRBD1. Germline V gene data show CDR1 as GTSNPN and CDR2 as SVGIG (reference sequence). V dropped 3 bases and J dropped 8; count of bases not matched to a gene: 8. The length of the CDR3 is 14 residues. CDR3 sequence reads: CAWSPGTGRYEQFF. The CDR3 DNA reads TGTGCCTGGAGCCCCGGGACAGGGAGGTATGAGCAGTTCTTC.

A few counts support this clone. The CDR3 DNA reads TGCAGCGTTGGGAGGATCAACACTGAAGCTTTCTTT. Translation: CSVGRINTEAFF. The chain employs TRBV29-1 and TRBJ1-1, with D unresolved. This CDR3 region has 12 residues. The germline V and J ends were trimmed by 4 bases and 2 bases, with 8 bases remaining between them. Looked up from germline, CDR1 is SQVTM and CDR2 is ANQGSEA.

This clone was counted a few times. This chain joins TRBV11-2 and TRBJ2-5, with a possible D match to TRBD2 (7 bases). This CDR3 has 15 residues. Germline V gene sequence: CDR1 SGHAT, CDR2 FQNNGV. The ends were cut back, 4 bases at V and 4 bases at J, with 16 bases in the middle. Here the CDR3 reads CASSSGLGGGETQYF. DNA for the CDR3: TGTGCCAGCAGCTCCGGACTAGGGGGTGGAGAGACCCAGTACTTC.

The gene calls are TRBV4-3 and TRBJ2-3, with 10 bases that match TRBD2. V trimming: 4 bases; J trimming: 5 bases; junction bases outside the gene matches: 9. CDR3 length equals 16 residues. Germline V gene data show CDR1 as LGHNA and CDR2 as YSLEER. CDR3 coding DNA: TGCGCCAGCAGCCGCTCTGGGACTAGCGAAGAAGATACGCAGTATTTT. Encoded protein: CASSRSGTSEEDTQYF.

This chain joins TRBV28 and TRBJ2-1, with 9 bases that match TRBD1. CDR3 length: 14 amino acids. Germline CDR1 reads MDHEN; CDR2 reads SYDVKM. Unmatched junction bases numbered 10, after V lost 7 bases and J lost 9 bases. The CDR3: CASMGGQGRSEQFF. CDR3 nucleotides: TGTGCCAGCATGGGGGGACAGGGTAGGAGTGAGCAGTTCTTC. Filled out from reference TRBV28 and TRBJ2-1, the complete variable domain reads DVKVTQSSRYLVKRTGEKVFLECVQDMDHENMFWYRQDPGLGLRLIYFSYDVKMKEKGDIPEGYSVSREKKERFSLILESASTNQTSMYLCASMGGQGRSEQFFGPGTRLTVL.

This clone was observed many times. The chain couples TRBV23-1 to TRBJ2-1; the D is unclear. TRBV23-1 is designated an ORF whose function remains uncertain. Trimming shortened V by 0 bases and J by 7 bases, and 19 bases separated the two germline ends. The CDR3 covers 17 residues. In nucleotides, the CDR3 is TGCGCCAGCAGTCAATCCCCGTGCTGGAGTGGGTATAATGAGCAGTTCTTC. Translation: CASSQSPCWSGYNEQFF.

The chain recombines TRBV21-1 with TRBJ2-2; the tabulated D call, TRBD2, remains unverified against the DNA. TRBV21-1 is deemed a pseudogene. The CDR3 spans 15 residues. CDR3 DNA sequence: TGTGCCAGCACCCAAGGGACTTCCTGCACCGGGGAGCTGTTTTTT. Amino acids: CASTQGTSCTGELFF.

The chain is built from TRBV6-5 and TRBJ1-2; unclear D gene. CDR3 length: 13 residues. The germline V gene has CDR1 MNHEY and CDR2 SVGAGI. The V end lost 6 bases, the J end lost 2 bases, and 10 bases lay between the germline ends. The CDR3: CASSLDLNYGYTF. In DNA form, the CDR3 reads TGTGCCAGCAGCCTCGACTTAAACTATGGCTACACCTTC.

The chain uses TRBV19 and TRBJ1-1; D is perhaps TRBD1 (6 bases). Germline-derived CDR1 and CDR2 are LNHDA and SQIVND (reference sequence). The CDR3 runs to 14 residues. Trimming took 9 bases from V and 1 from J, leaving 15 bases between them. CDR3 DNA: TGTGCCAGCCAAAGGGGGGGGTCGAACACTGAAGCTTTCTTT. This sequence encodes CASQRGGSNTEAFF.